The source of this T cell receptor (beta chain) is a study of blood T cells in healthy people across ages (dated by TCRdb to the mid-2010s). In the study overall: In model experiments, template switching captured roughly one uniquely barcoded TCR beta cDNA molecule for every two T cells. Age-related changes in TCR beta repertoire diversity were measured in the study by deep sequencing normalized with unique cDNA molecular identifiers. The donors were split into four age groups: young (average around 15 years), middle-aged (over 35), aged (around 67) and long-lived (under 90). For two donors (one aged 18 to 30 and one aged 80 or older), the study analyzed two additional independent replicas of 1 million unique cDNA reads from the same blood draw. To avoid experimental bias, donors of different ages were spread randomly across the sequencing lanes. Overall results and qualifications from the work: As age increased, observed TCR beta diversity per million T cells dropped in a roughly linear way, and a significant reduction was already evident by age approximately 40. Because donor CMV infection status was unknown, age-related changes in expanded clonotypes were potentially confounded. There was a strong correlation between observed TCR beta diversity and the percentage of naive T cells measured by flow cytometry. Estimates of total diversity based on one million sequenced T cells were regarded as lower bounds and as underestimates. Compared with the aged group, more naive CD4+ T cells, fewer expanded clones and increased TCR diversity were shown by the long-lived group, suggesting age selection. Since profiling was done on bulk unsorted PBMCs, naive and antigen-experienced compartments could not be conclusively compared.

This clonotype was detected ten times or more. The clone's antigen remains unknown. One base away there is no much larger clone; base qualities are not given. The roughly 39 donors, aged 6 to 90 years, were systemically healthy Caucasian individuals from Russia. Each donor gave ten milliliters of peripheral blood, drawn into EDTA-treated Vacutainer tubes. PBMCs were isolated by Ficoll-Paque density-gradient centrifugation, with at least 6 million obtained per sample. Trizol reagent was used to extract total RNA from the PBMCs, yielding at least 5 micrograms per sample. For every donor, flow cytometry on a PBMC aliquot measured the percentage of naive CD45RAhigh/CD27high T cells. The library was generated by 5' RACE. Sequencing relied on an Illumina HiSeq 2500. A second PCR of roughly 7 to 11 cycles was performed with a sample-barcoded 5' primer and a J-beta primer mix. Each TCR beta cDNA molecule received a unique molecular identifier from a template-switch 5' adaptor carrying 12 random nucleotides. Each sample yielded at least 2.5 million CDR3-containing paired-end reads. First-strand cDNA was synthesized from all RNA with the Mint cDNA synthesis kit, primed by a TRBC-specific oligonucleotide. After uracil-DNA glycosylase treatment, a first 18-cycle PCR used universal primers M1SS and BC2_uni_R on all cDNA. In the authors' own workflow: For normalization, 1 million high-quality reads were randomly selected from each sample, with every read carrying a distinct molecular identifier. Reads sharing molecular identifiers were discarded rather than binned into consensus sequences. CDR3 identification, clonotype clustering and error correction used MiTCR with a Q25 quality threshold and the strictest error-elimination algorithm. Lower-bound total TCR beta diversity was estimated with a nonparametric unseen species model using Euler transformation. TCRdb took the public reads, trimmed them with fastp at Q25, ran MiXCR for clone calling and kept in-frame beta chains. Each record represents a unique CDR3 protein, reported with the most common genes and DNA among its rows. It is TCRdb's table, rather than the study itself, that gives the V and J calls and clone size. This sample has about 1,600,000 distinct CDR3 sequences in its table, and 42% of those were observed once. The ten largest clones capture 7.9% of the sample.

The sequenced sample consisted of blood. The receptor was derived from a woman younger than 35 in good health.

Here the CDR3 is given as CASSVAEGPIHNYGYTF. The DNA is as follows: TGTGCCAGCAGTGTCGCGGAGGGACCTATCCATAACTATGGCTACACCTTC. The chain employs TRBV9 and TRBJ1-2, and perhaps TRBD1 as D gene, on 5 matching bases. From the cysteine up to the phenylalanine, the CDR3 has a length of 17 residues. Left in the record is the CDR3 DNA by itself, 51 bases read in frame from the first base. CDR1 and CDR2 are drawn from the germline V gene: SGDLS, YYNGEE. Relative to germline, V is 5 bases shorter and J is 1 base shorter, with 21 bases between their ends.